This entry describes one T cell receptor (beta chain). Its antigen remains unidentified. Sequencing was performed with immunoSEQ multiplex PCR; in TCRdb, only in-frame clones are kept and a portion is missing. The sample lists 150,000 to 200,000 clones; 90% to 95% were seen once. The data belong to a study of T cell responses to AZD1222 COVID-19 vaccine. The V end lost 5 bases, the J end lost 1 base, and 15 bases lay between the germline ends. This CDR3 is 16 amino acids long. CDR1 and CDR2 (germline): LNHDA, SQIVND (reference sequence). Whole-study findings and limits: Donors in the cohort were predominantly white British and more often female, and clonal diversity was possibly underestimated.

Sequenced here: peripheral blood, sampled 28 days after the second AZD1222 dose. The chain couples TRBV19 to TRBJ1-5, with TRBD1 as a possible D gene (5 bases). The origin of this receptor is an adult who received the AZD1222 COVID-19 vaccine. As DNA, the CDR3 is TGTGCCAGTAGTGCAGCAGGGCGGTGGAGCAATCAGCCCCAGCATTTT. This sequence encodes CASSAAGRWSNQPQHF.